This passage covers 32 T cell receptor beta chains from one sample sequenced in a study of shared clonotypes between healthy human individuals. Generated by immunoSEQ multiplex PCR, the TCRdb table keeps only in-frame clones and is missing some. The sample has roughly 2.2 million clones; approximately 95% are singletons. Sequenced material: naive CD4+ T cells from PBMCs. Subset meaning: CD45RA+ positively selected. These receptors came from a man aged 18 to 29 in good health. Some clones in this sample may be carry-over from other donors' samples.

V is TRBV10-3 and J is TRBJ2-5; D gene unclear. This CDR3 region has 12 residues. CDR1 and CDR2 (germline): ENHRY, SYGVKD. Trimming took off 11 bases at V and 5 bases at J, with 15 bases between the two ends. Written as DNA, the CDR3 is TGTGCCTCTTCAGTGGGTAGGGAGACCCAGTACTTC. Residues: CASSVGRETQYF.

V usage is TRBV28 and J usage is TRBJ2-7, with 8 bases that match TRBD1. The CDR3 contains 14 residues. Germline CDR1 and CDR2: MDHEN and SYDVKM. The V gene end was trimmed by 3 bases and the J gene end by 3 bases; junction bases not matched to a gene: 4. CDR3 sequence reads: CASSLDRDHYEQYF. The CDR3 DNA reads as TGTGCCAGCAGTTTGGACAGGGACCACTACGAGCAGTACTTC.

Points on this clone: Within the sample, other DNA sequences also encode this same CDR3. The J gene is TRBJ2-7, the V gene TRBV5-1; 7 bases match TRBD1. V lost 5 bases and J lost 1; bases outside the gene matches: 3. The CDR3 has 13 residues. Germline V gives CDR1 SGHRS, CDR2 YFSETQ. CDR3 protein: CASSRDRSYEQYF. CDR3 nucleotides: TGCGCCAGCAGTAGGGACAGATCCTACGAGCAGTACTTC.

The CDR3 spells CASSRAWGGNQPQHF. The CDR3 bases are TGTGCCAGCAGTCGAGCGTGGGGGGGCAATCAGCCCCAGCATTTT. The V and J genes are TRBV28 and TRBJ1-5, with D tentatively TRBD1 (5 bases). Germline CDR1 and CDR2: MDHEN and SYDVKM. This CDR3 has 15 amino acids. V dropped 5 bases and J dropped 2 bases, with 13 bases sitting between them.

This chain joins TRBV28 and TRBJ1-3; D possibly corresponds to TRBD1 (6 bases). Trimming removed 5 bases from V and 0 bases from J, with 11 bases in between. Germline-derived CDR1 and CDR2 are MDHEN and SYDVKM. The CDR3 totals 15 residues. CDR3: CASSTPGASGNTIYF. The CDR3 DNA reads TGTGCCAGCAGTACCCCAGGGGCCTCTGGAAACACCATATATTTT.

This chain links TRBV9 with TRBJ2-7; 8 bases fit TRBD1. J was trimmed by 0 bases and V by 4 bases; bases with no gene match: 12. CDR3 size: 17 residues. Germline V gene sequence: CDR1 SGDLS, CDR2 YYNGEE. The CDR3 is CASSSSWRQGSSYEQYF. The CDR3 DNA reads as TGTGCCAGCAGCTCCTCATGGAGACAGGGGAGCTCCTACGAGCAGTACTTC. Supplemented by reference TRBV9 and TRBJ2-7, the full variable domain reads DSGVTQTPKHLITATGQRVTLRCSPRSGDLSVYWYQQSLDQGLQFLIQYYNGEERAKGNILERFSAQQFPDLHSELNLSSLELGDSALYFCASSSSWRQGSSYEQYFGPGTRLTVT.

The rearrangement links TRBV7-9 to TRBJ1-4; no clear D. Trimming left V 1 base short and J 2 bases short, with 8 bases between. The CDR3 extends over 15 amino acids. The germline V gene has CDR1 SEHNR and CDR2 FQNEAQ (reference sequence). The CDR3 loop is CASSLGLNTNEKLFF. The CDR3 coding sequence is TGTGCCAGCAGCTTAGGGCTTAACACTAATGAAAAACTGTTTTTT.

This clone came up once. This sequence joins TRBV19 and TRBJ2-7; 9 bases are shared with TRBD1. The CDR3 length is 11 residues. Germline loops: CDR1 LNHDA, CDR2 SQIVND (reference sequence). The V and J ends lost 8 bases and 7 bases, in that order; junction bases with no gene match: 3. CDR3 nucleotides: TGTGCCAGTCGGGACAGGGTGGAGCAGTACTTC. Translating it yields CASRDRVEQYF.

Comments on this clone: This CDR3 is also generated by other DNA sequences in the sample. The chain uses TRBV5-1 and TRBJ1-5, with D unclear. The CDR3 has 15 amino acids. V gave up 0 bases and J gave up 1 base, with 8 bases separating them. Germline CDR1 SGHRS, CDR2 YFSETQ. Here the CDR3 reads CASSLAGASNQPQHF. In DNA form, the CDR3 reads TGCGCCAGCAGCTTGGCAGGCGCCAGCAATCAGCCCCAGCATTTT.

In its sample, this clone was seen a few times. The chain recombines TRBV15 with TRBJ1-5, with unresolved D. Per germline, CDR1 LNHNV and CDR2 YYDKDF (reference sequence). This CDR3 is built from 13 residues. Trimming shortened V by 8 bases and J by 3 bases, and 11 bases separated the two germline ends. CDR3 region: CATSRQNNQPQHF. The CDR3 nucleotides are TGTGCCACCTCACGGCAAAACAATCAGCCCCAGCATTTT. The variable domain in full, with the rest retrieved from reference TRBV15 and TRBJ1-5, is DAMVIQNPRYQVTQFGKPVTLSCSQTLNHNVMYWYQQKSSQAPKLLFHYYDKDFNNEADTPDNFQSRRPNTSFCFLDIRSPGLGDTAMYLCATSRQNNQPQHFGDGTRLSIL.

The rearrangement links TRBV29-1 to TRBJ2-1; TRBD1 matches 9 bases. Germline values: CDR1 SQVTM, CDR2 ANQGSEA. V dropped 6 bases and J dropped 6; count of bases not matched to a gene: 12. The CDR3 is made up of 15 amino acids. CDR3 sequence reads: CSVRWRDREGNEQFF. The CDR3 coding sequence is TGCAGCGTCCGTTGGAGGGACAGGGAGGGCAATGAGCAGTTCTTC.

This sequence joins TRBV7-2 and TRBJ1-2; D remains unclear. CDR1 and CDR2 (germline): SGHTA, FQGNSA. V was shortened by 2 bases and J by 1 base, with 14 bases between the two germline ends. The CDR3 length is 16 residues. This CDR3 is CASSLKSGRYNYGYTF. In nucleotides, the CDR3 is TGTGCCAGCAGCTTAAAAAGTGGCAGATATAACTATGGCTACACCTTC.

CDR3 DNA sequence: TGTGCCAGCAGCTCCCACGCGGGGTTCGTGTTCTTC. Translated, it gives CASSSHAGFVFF. The chain has TRBV11-3 and TRBJ2-1, with D possibly being TRBD2 (6 bases). Germline CDR1 is SGHNT and CDR2 is YENEEA. The CDR3 extends over 12 amino acids. Trimming removed 4 bases at V and 15 bases at J, with 16 bases between. Full variable domain (rest looked up from reference TRBV11-3 and TRBJ2-1): EAGVVQSPRYKIIEKKQPVAFWCNPISGHNTLYWYLQNLGQGPELLIRYENEEAVDDSQLPKDRFSAERLKGVDSTLKIQPAELGDSAVYLCASSSHAGFVFFGPGTRLTVL.

The rearrangement links TRBV11-2 to TRBJ1-1, with a weak D call TRBD1 (5 bases). CDR3 length: 13 amino acids. Looked up from germline, CDR1 is SGHAT and CDR2 is FQNNGV. Trimming removed 5 bases at V and 5 bases at J, with 12 bases between. CDR3 bases: TGTGCCAGCAGCCCCGGGGCCTGGACTGAAGCTTTCTTT. It encodes CASSPGAWTEAFF. The full variable domain, with the rest looked up from reference TRBV11-2 and TRBJ1-1, is EAGVAQSPRYKIIEKRQSVAFWCNPISGHATLYWYQQILGQGPKLLIQFQNNGVVDDSQLPKDRFSAERLKGVDSTLKIQPAKLEDSAVYLCASSPGAWTEAFFGQGTRLTVV.

This clone came up once. The chain employs TRBV15 and TRBJ1-3; TRBD1 is a possible D gene (6 bases). The CDR3 consists of 15 residues. The V and J ends lost 0 bases and 2 bases respectively, with 8 bases between them. Germline V gene sequence: CDR1 LNHNV, CDR2 YYDKDF (reference sequence). The CDR3 is CATSRDSGAGNTIYF. Written as DNA, the CDR3 is TGTGCCACCAGCAGAGATTCAGGGGCTGGAAACACCATATATTTT.

This sequence joins TRBV28 and TRBJ2-3; 8 positions agree with TRBD2. The ends lost 8 bases at V and 5 bases at J; junction bases unmatched: 12. Germline V gene data show CDR1 as MDHEN and CDR2 as SYDVKM. CDR3 length: 15 amino acids. CDR3 coding DNA: TGTGCCAGCCTAGGTCGGGAGGGCCCGGGAGATACGCAGTATTTT. It yields the protein CASLGREGPGDTQYF.

The count of this clone is one. V and J are TRBV5-5 and TRBJ1-4; no clear D gene. The germline V and J ends were trimmed by 4 bases and 5 bases, with 12 bases remaining between them. Germline V lookup: CDR1 SGHKS, CDR2 YYEKEE (reference sequence). There are 14 residues in the CDR3. CDR3 DNA: TGTGCCAGCAGCCCTGGGCCCCGCAATGAAAAACTGTTTTTT. Amino acids: CASSPGPRNEKLFF.

V usage is TRBV7-2 and J usage is TRBJ2-7; TRBD1 matches 8 bases. CDR1 SGHTA and CDR2 FQGNSA come from the germline V gene. The trim removed 3 bases at V and 1 base at J, leaving 11 bases unmatched. CDR3 size: 17 residues. In DNA, the CDR3 is TGTGCCAGCAGCTTTTCACCGAGACAGGGGATTTCCTACGAGCAGTACTTC. As protein: CASSFSPRQGISYEQYF.

The J gene is TRBJ2-1, the V gene TRBV2, with TRBD2 matching over 12 bases. In germline, CDR1 is SNHLY, CDR2 FYNNEI. The trim removed 6 bases at V and 4 bases at J, leaving 4 bases unmatched. CDR3 length: 15 residues. CDR3 in amino acids: CASRASGGVYNEQFF. CDR3 bases: TGTGCCAGCAGAGCTAGCGGGGGGGTATACAATGAGCAGTTCTTC. Drawing the rest from reference TRBV2 and TRBJ2-1, the complete variable domain is EPEVTQTPSHQVTQMGQEVILRCVPISNHLYFYWYRQILGQKVEFLVSFYNNEISEKSEIFDDQFSVERPDGSNFTLKIRSTKLEDSAMYFCASRASGGVYNEQFFGPGTRLTVL.

The chain recombines TRBV10-1 with TRBJ2-2; 7 positions match TRBD2. J was trimmed by 5 bases and V by 3 bases; bases with no gene match: 12. CDR3 size: 17 residues. The germline V gene has CDR1 WNHNN and CDR2 SYGVQD (reference sequence). CDR3 bases: TGCGCCAGCAGTGATCAGAGACTAGCCCTAAGGACCGGGGAGCTGTTTTTT. Translating it yields CASSDQRLALRTGELFF.

Notes on this clone: Other DNA sequences in this sample translate to the same CDR3. The chain is built from TRBV14 and TRBJ1-3; D call uncertain. There are 15 residues in the CDR3. The germline V and J ends were trimmed by 1 base and 0 bases, with 7 bases remaining between them. From germline, CDR1 is SGHDN and CDR2 FVKESK. This chain's CDR3 is CASSQGRSSGNTIYF. The CDR3 DNA reads as TGTGCCAGCAGCCAAGGGCGGAGCTCTGGAAACACCATATATTTT.

V gene TRBV5-1 combines with J gene TRBJ2-1; D unclear. Between the trimmed V and J ends, which lost 0 bases and 0 bases, there was a span of 10 bases. Germline lookup yields CDR1 SGHRS and CDR2 YFSETQ. The CDR3 totals 16 residues. The CDR3 DNA is TGCGCCAGCAGCTTGGCTTACCGAGGCTCCTACAATGAGCAGTTCTTC. This codes for CASSLAYRGSYNEQFF.

Written as DNA, the CDR3 is TGCAGCGTTGAGACACACCTTGGGGGGCAGTATTTT. It yields the protein CSVETHLGGQYF. The chain couples TRBV29-1 to TRBJ2-3; D possibly uses TRBD1 or TRBD2 (5 bases each). With 3 bases removed from V and 11 bases from J, the gap between germline ends came to 15 bases. Germline values: CDR1 SQVTM, CDR2 ANQGSEA. CDR3 size: 12 residues.

This clone appeared a few times. The sample has other DNA sequences that encode this CDR3 too. The chain combines TRBV7-2 with TRBJ1-1; no firm D call. This CDR3 has 14 residues. V lost 1 base and J lost 6, with 12 bases in between. The germline gives CDR1 SGHTA, CDR2 FQGNSA. CDR3: CASSLVAGWAEAFF. CDR3 nucleotides: TGTGCCAGCAGCTTAGTGGCGGGGTGGGCTGAAGCTTTCTTT.

This chain connects TRBV28 to TRBJ1-2; TRBD1 agrees at 9 bases. CDR1 is MDHEN, CDR2 SYDVKM, per germline. The CDR3 is 17 residues long. J lost 3 bases, V lost 6 bases, and 14 bases had no gene match. The CDR3 here is CASSDPPWDRADYGYTF. The CDR3 region has the DNA TGTGCCAGCAGCGACCCACCGTGGGACAGGGCTGACTATGGCTACACCTTC.

This clone was detected only once. Other DNA variants within this sample encode the same CDR3. This chain connects TRBV6-5 to TRBJ1-1, with a tentative D call TRBD1 (5 bases). Trimming took off 0 bases at V and 6 bases at J, with 8 bases between the two ends. Germline V gives CDR1 MNHEY, CDR2 SVGAGI. CDR3 size: 13 residues. CDR3 nucleotide sequence: TGTGCCAGCAGTTACTCGGGGGAAGCTGAAGCTTTCTTT. Protein sequence: CASSYSGEAEAFF.

J is TRBJ1-1 and V is TRBV28; D is perhaps TRBD1 (6 bases). From germline, CDR1 is MDHEN and CDR2 SYDVKM. The CDR3 covers 15 residues. V was cut by 1 base and J by 4 bases, with 13 bases left in between. The CDR3 loop is CASSLLGAGGTEAFF. CDR3 nucleotide sequence: TGTGCCAGCAGTTTATTGGGGGCAGGTGGCACTGAAGCTTTCTTT.

CDR3 residues: CASSHGLGGISYEQYF. The CDR3 DNA reads TGTGCCAGCAGCCATGGTCTCGGGGGGATCTCCTACGAGCAGTACTTC. The chain has TRBV14 and TRBJ2-7, with 7 bases lining up with TRBD2. The CDR3 length is 16 residues. The V and J ends lost 3 bases and 0 bases, in that order; junction bases with no gene match: 8. Germline V gene data show CDR1 as SGHDN and CDR2 as FVKESK.

This clone showed up just once. This chain joins TRBV27 and TRBJ1-1, with a tentative D call TRBD1 (6 bases). Trimming removed 5 bases at V and 1 base at J, with 14 bases between. The germline V gene encodes CDR1 MNHEY and CDR2 SMNVEV (reference sequence). The CDR3 loop spans 15 amino acids. The CDR3 DNA sequence: TGTGCCAGCAGTCGGACACCCAGGGGGAACACTGAAGCTTTCTTT. Amino acid sequence: CASSRTPRGNTEAFF.

V gene TRBV5-1 combines with J gene TRBJ2-1; 7 nucleotides line up with TRBD1. The CDR3 has 16 residues. CDR1 SGHRS and CDR2 YFSETQ come from the germline V gene. V shed 4 bases, J shed 4 bases, and the junction held 11 bases outside the gene matches. The CDR3 protein is CASSKTTGDSYNEQFF. CDR3 DNA sequence: TGCGCCAGCAGCAAGACAACAGGGGATTCGTACAATGAGCAGTTCTTC.

The V gene is TRBV7-2, the J gene TRBJ1-1, with unresolved D. The germline CDR1 and CDR2 sequences are SGHTA and FQGNSA. The CDR3 runs to 13 residues. V lost 1 base, J lost 9 bases, and 12 bases lay in between. The CDR3 spells CASSLGLSPKAFF. In nucleotides, the CDR3 is TGTGCCAGCAGCTTAGGTTTGTCTCCAAAAGCTTTCTTT.

V is TRBV7-2 and J is TRBJ2-7; 8 nucleotides line up with TRBD2. Looked up from germline, CDR1 is SGHTA and CDR2 is FQGNSA. The V gene end was trimmed by 1 base and the J gene end by 2 bases; junction bases not matched to a gene: 4. CDR3 length: 15 residues. Here the CDR3 DNA reads TGTGCCAGCAGCTTAGATGTTAGCGGGGCCTACGAGCAGTACTTC. Translating it yields CASSLDVSGAYEQYF.